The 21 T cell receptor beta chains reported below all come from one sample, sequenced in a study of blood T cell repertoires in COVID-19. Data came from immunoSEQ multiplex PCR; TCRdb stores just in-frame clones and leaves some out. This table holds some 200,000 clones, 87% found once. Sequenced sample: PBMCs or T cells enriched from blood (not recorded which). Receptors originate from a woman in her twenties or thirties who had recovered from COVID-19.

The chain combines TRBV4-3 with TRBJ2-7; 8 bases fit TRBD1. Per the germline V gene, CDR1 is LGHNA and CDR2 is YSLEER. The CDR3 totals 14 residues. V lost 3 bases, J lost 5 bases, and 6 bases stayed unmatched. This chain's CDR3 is CASSHMDRAHEQYF. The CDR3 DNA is TGCGCCAGCAGCCATATGGACAGGGCCCACGAGCAGTACTTC.

CDR3 sequence reads: CASKALETGTEAFF. The CDR3 DNA follows: TGTGCCAGCAAGGCTCTGGAAACGGGGACTGAAGCTTTCTTT. The chain links TRBV27 to TRBJ1-1; D is uncertain. Germline CDR1 and CDR2: MNHEY and SMNVEV (reference sequence). The CDR3 has 14 amino acids. The V end lost 7 bases, the J end lost 5 bases, and 17 bases lay between the germline ends.

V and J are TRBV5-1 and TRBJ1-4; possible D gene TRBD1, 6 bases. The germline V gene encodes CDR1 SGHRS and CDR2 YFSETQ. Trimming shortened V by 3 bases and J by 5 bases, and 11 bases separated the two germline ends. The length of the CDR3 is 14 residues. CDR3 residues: CASSSQGQNEKLFF. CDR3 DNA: TGCGCCAGCAGCTCACAGGGCCAAAATGAAAAACTGTTTTTT. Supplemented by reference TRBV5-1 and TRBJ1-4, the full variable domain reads KAGVTQTPRYLIKTRGQQVTLSCSPISGHRSVSWYQQTPGQGLQFLFEYFSETQRNKGNFPGRFSGRQFSNSRSEMNVSTLELGDSALYLCASSSQGQNEKLFFGSGTQLSVL.

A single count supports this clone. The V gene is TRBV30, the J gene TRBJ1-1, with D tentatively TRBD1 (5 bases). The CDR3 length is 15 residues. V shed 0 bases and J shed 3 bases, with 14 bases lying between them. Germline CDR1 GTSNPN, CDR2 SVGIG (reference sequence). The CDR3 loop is CAWSVLFGGDTEAFF. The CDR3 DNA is TGTGCCTGGAGTGTACTGTTTGGAGGGGACACTGAAGCTTTCTTT.

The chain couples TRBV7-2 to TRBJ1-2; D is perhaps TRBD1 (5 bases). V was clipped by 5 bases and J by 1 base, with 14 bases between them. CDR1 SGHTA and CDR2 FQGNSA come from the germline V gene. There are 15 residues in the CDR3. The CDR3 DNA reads TGTGCCAGCAGCCCTCTGAGTCAGGGTAACTATGGCTACACCTTC. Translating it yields CASSPLSQGNYGYTF.

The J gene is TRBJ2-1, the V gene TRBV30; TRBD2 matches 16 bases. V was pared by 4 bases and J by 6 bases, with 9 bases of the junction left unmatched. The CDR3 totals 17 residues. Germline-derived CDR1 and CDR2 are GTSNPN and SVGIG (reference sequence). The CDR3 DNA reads TGTGCCTGGACCCCGGGACTAGCGGGAGGGCCGGTCAATGAGCAGTTCTTC. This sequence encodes CAWTPGLAGGPVNEQFF.

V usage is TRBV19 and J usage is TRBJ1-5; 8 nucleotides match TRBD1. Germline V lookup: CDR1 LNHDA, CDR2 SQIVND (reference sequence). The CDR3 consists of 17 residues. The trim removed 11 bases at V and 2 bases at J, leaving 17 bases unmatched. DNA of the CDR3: TGTGCCGCGTCTGGACAGGGAGGGTCTTGGGGCAATCAGCCCCAGCATTTT. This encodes CAASGQGGSWGNQPQHF.

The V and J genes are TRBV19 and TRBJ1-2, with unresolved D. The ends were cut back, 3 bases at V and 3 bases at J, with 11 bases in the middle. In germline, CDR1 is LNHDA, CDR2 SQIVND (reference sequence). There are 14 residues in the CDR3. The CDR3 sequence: CASSIGEQHYGYTF. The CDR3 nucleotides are TGTGCCAGTAGTATTGGTGAACAGCACTATGGCTACACCTTC.

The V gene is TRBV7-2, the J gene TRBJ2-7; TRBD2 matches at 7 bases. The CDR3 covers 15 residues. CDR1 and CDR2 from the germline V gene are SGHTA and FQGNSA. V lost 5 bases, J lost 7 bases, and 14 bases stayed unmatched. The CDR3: CASSLGGQGRGEQYF. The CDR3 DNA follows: TGTGCCAGCAGCCTGGGAGGGCAGGGCAGAGGAGAGCAGTACTTC.

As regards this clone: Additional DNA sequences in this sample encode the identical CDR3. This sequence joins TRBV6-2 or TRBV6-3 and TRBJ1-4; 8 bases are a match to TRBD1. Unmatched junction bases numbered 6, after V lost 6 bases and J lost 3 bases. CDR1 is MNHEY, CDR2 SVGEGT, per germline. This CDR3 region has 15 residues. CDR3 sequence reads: CASSKRDRPNEKLFF. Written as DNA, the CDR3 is TGTGCCAGCAGCAAGAGGGACAGGCCTAATGAAAAACTGTTTTTT.

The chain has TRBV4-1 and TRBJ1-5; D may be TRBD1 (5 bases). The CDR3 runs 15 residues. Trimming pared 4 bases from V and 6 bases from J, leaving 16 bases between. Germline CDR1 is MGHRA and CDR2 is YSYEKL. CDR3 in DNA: TGCGCCAGCAGCCCGACCGCTCAGGGAATTCAGCCCCAGCATTTT. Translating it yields CASSPTAQGIQPQHF.

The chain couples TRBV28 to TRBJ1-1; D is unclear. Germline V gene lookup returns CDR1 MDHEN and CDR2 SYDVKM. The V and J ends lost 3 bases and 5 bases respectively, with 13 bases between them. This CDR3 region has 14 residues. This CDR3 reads CASSLTGGGTEAFF. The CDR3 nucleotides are TGTGCCAGCAGTTTGACCGGAGGTGGAACTGAAGCTTTCTTT.

CDR3 bases: TGTGCCAGCTCACCATCTTCAGGTGCAGAGACCCAGTACTTC. It encodes CASSPSSGAETQYF. The chain has TRBV18 and TRBJ2-5, with D uncertain. The germline V gene encodes CDR1 KGHSH and CDR2 LQKENI. The V gene lost 2 bases and the J gene lost 4 bases, with 11 bases spanning the gap. The CDR3 is 14 residues long.

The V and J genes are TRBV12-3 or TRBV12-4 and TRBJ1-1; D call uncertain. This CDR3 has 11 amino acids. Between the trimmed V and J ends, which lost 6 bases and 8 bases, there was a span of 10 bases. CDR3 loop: CASRRRAEAFF. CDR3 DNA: TGTGCCAGCAGGAGGCGGGCCGAAGCTTTCTTT.

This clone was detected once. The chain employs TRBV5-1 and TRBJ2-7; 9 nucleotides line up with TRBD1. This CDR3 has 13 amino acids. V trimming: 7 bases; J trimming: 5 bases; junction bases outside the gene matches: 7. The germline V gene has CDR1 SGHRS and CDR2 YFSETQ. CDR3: CASGRTGANEQYF. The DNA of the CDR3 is TGCGCCAGCGGCCGGACAGGGGCAAACGAGCAGTACTTC.

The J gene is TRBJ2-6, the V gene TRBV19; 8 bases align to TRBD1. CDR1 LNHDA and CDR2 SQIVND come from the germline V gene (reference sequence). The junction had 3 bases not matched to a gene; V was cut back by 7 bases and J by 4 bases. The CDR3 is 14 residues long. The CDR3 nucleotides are TGTGCCAGTATTGACAGGGGCGGGGCCAACGTCCTGACTTTC. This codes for CASIDRGGANVLTF.

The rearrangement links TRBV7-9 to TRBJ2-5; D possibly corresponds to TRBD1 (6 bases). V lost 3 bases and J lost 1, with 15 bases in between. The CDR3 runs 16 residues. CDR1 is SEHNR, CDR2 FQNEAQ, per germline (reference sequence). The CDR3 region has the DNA TGTGCCAGCAGCTTGGGACATTCAGGGGCCCAAGAGACCCAGTACTTC. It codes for CASSLGHSGAQETQYF.

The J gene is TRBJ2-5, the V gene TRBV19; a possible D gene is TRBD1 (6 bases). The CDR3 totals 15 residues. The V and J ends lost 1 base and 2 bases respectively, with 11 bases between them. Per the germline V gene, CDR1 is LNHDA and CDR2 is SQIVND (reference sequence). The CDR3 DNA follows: TGTGCCAGTAGTATAGGGGGCAGGGGTCAAGAGACCCAGTACTTC. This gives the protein CASSIGGRGQETQYF.

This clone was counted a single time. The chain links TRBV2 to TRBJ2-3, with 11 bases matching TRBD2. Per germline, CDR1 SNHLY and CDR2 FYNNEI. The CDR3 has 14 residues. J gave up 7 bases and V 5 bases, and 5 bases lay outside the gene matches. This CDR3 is CASSQTSGANTQYF. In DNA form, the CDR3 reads TGTGCCAGCAGTCAGACTAGCGGGGCAAATACGCAGTATTTT.

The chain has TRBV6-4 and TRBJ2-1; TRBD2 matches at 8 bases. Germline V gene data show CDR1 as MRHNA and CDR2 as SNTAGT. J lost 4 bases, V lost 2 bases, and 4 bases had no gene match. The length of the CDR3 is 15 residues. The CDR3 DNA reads TGTGCCAGCAGTGACATGCGCGGGGGGTACAATGAGCAGTTCTTC. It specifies CASSDMRGGYNEQFF.

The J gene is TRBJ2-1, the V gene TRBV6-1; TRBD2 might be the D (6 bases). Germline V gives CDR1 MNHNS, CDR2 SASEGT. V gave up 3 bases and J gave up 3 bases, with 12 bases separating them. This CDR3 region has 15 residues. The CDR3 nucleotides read TGTGCCAGCAGTGATCATCGGGGGTTCTACAATGAGCAGTTCTTC. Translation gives CASSDHRGFYNEQFF.